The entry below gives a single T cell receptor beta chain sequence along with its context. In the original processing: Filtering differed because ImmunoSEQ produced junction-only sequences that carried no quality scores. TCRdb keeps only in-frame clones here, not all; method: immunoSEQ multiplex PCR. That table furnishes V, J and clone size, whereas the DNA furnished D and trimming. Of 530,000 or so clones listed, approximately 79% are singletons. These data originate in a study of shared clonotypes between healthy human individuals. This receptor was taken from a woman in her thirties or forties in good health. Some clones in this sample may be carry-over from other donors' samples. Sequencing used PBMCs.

This CDR3 reads CASSEPLHF. For the CDR3, the DNA is TGTGCCAGCAGCGAACCCCTCCACTTT. The chain is built from TRBV11-2 and TRBJ1-6; no reliable D call. Trimming shortened V by 5 bases and J by 12 bases, and 2 bases separated the two germline ends. This CDR3 contains 9 residues. The germline V gene has CDR1 SGHAT and CDR2 FQNNGV. The full variable domain, rest sourced from reference TRBV11-2 and TRBJ1-6, is EAGVAQSPRYKIIEKRQSVAFWCNPISGHATLYWYQQILGQGPKLLIQFQNNGVVDDSQLPKDRFSAERLKGVDSTLKIQPAKLEDSAVYLCASSEPLHFGNGTRLTVT.